This T cell receptor beta chain was recorded in a study of blood T cell repertoires in COVID-19. About the study: T cells, B-cell-depleted T cells, or PBMCs provided the cDNA or gDNA that served as material.

This clone was seen only once. Grouping used clinical history reported by participants in a survey and questionnaire. Deletions cut 4 bases from V and 3 bases from J, with 12 bases between. Germline V gene lookup returns CDR1 KGHSH and CDR2 LQKENI. The CDR3 runs to 15 residues. Libraries were prepared by immunoSEQ multiplex PCR; TCRdb keeps only in-frame clonotypes and omits some of them. The table lists some 260,000 clones, 80% to 90% of them singletons. The sequencing sample was made of PBMCs or T cells enriched from blood (not recorded which). The rearrangement joins TRBV18 to TRBJ1-4; D not resolved. This receptor was identified in a man aged 40-49 years who had recovered from COVID-19. The CDR3 region has the DNA TGTGCCAGCTCACACGTCAGTGCAGCTAATGAAAAACTGTTTTTT. Protein sequence: CASSHVSAANEKLFF.